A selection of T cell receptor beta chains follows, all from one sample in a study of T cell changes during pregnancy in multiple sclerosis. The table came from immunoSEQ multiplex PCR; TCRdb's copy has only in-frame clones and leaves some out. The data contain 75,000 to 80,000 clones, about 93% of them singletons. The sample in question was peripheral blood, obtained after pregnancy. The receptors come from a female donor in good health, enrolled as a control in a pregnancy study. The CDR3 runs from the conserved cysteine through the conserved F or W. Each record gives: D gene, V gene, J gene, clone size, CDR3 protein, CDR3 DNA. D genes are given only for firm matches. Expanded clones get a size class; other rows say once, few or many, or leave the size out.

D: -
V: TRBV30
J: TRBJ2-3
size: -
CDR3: CAWRATTDTQYF
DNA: TGTGCCTGGAGAGCCACCACAGATACGCAGTATTTT

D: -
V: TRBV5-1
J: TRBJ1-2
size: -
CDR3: CASSAARDFNYGYTF
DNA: TGCGCCAGCAGCGCAGCACGGGACTTTAACTATGGCTACACCTTC

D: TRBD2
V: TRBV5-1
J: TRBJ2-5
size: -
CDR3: CASSPGGSGLAEETQYF
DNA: TGCGCCAGCAGCCCGGGCGGATCTGGACTAGCGGAAGAGACCCAGTACTTC

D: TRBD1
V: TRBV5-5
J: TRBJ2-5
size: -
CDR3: CASSAGTGREKETQYF
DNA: TGTGCCAGCAGCGCCGGGACAGGGAGGGAAAAAGAGACCCAGTACTTC

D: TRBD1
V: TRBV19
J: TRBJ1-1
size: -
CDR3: CASKGQGTEAFF
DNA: TGTGCCAGCAAGGGACAGGGGACTGAAGCTTTCTTT

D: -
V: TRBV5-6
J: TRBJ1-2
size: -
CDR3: CASTPYTRADGYTF
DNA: TGTGCCAGCACCCCTTATACTAGGGCTGATGGCTACACCTTC

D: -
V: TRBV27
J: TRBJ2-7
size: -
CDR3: CASSPRESRVEQYF
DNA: TGTGCCAGCAGTCCCCGGGAATCAAGGGTCGAGCAGTACTTC

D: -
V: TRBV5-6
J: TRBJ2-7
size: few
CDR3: CASSLDTGYEQYF
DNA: TGTGCCAGCAGCTTGGATACAGGTTACGAGCAGTACTTC

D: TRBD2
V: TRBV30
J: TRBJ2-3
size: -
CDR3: CAWRTSGVTDTQYF
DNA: TGTGCCTGGAGGACTAGCGGGGTCACTGATACGCAGTATTTT

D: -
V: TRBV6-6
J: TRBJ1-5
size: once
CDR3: CASKGIWNQPQHF
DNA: TGTGCCAGCAAGGGGATATGGAATCAGCCCCAGCATTTT

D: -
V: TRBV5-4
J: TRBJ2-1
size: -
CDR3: CASSRGSTVNEQFF
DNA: TGTGCCAGCAGCCGGGGATCTACCGTCAATGAGCAGTTCTTC

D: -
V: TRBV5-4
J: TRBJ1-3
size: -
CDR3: CASSSDQYSGNTIYF
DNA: TGTGCCAGCAGCTCAGATCAGTACTCTGGAAACACCATATATTTT

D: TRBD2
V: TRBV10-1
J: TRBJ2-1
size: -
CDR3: CASSHEILLAVGYNEQFF
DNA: TGCGCCAGCAGTCACGAAATCCTTCTAGCGGTGGGGTACAATGAGCAGTTCTTC

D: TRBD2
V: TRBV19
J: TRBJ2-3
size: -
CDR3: CASKPGLGPTDTQYF
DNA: TGTGCCAGTAAACCGGGACTAGGACCCACAGATACGCAGTATTTT

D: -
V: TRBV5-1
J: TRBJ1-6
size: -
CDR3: CASSLAGAGNNSPLHF
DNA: TGCGCCAGCAGCTTGGCAGGGGCAGGCAATAATTCACCCCTCCACTTT

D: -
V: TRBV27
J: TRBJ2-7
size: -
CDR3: CASSSGSPAESYEQYF
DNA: TGTGCCAGCAGTTCAGGGTCCCCCGCAGAGAGCTACGAGCAGTACTTC

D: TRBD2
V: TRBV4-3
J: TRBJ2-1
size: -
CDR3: CASSQDASGPYNEQFF
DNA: TGCGCCAGCAGCCAAGACGCTAGCGGACCTTACAATGAGCAGTTCTTC

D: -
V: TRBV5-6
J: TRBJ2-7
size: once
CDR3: CASSLTVGVRHEQYF
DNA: TGTGCCAGCAGTTTAACGGTAGGGGTGCGCCACGAGCAGTACTTC

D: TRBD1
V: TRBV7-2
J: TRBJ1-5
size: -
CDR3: CASSLRTGGVQPQHF
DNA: TGTGCCAGCAGCTTGAGGACAGGGGGCGTTCAGCCCCAGCATTTT

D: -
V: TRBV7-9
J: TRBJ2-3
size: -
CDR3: CASSLDPGRADTQYF
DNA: TGTGCCAGCAGCTTAGACCCGGGCAGGGCAGATACGCAGTATTTT

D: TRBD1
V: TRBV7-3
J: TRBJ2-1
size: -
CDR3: CASSSPTGNNEQFF
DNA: TGTGCCAGCAGCTCCCCGACAGGGAACAATGAGCAGTTCTTC

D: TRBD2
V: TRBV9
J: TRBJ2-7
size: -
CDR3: CASSVGLAGLGEQYF
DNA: TGTGCCAGCAGCGTAGGCCTAGCGGGGTTGGGGGAGCAGTACTTC

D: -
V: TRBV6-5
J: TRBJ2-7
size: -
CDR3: CASSYGDSKQYF
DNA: TGTGCCAGCAGTTACGGCGACAGCAAGCAGTACTTC

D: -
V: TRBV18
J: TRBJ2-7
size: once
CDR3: CASSPAGTHSSYEQYF
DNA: TGTGCCAGCTCACCCGCCGGGACTCACAGCTCCTACGAGCAGTACTTC

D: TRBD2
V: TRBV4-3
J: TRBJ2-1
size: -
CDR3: CASSPGGAGNEQFF
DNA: TGCGCCAGCAGCCCGGGGGGAGCGGGCAATGAGCAGTTCTTC

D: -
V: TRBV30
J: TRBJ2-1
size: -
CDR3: CAWSGRYNEQFF
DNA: TGTGCCTGGAGTGGTCGCTACAATGAGCAGTTCTTC

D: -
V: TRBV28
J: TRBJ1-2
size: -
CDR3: CASSTISGGRDYGYTF
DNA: TGTGCCAGCAGTACCATCTCCGGGGGGCGGGACTATGGCTACACCTTC

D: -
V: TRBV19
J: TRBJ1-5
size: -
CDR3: CASSIEPHKRRPQHF
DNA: TGTGCCAGTAGTATAGAACCCCACAAACGTCGGCCCCAGCATTTT

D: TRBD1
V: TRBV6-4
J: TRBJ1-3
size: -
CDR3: CASSDGTGSGNTIYF
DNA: TGTGCCAGCAGTGACGGGACAGGCTCTGGAAACACCATATATTTT

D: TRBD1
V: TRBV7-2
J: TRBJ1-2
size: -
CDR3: CASSSSETGDGYTF
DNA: TGTGCCAGCAGCTCCTCTGAGACAGGGGATGGCTACACCTTC

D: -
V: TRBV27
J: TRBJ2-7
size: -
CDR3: CASSKTASSYEQYF
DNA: TGTGCCAGCAGTAAGACAGCGAGCTCCTACGAGCAGTACTTC

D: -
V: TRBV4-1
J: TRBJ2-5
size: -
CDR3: CASSLGRIVADQETQYF
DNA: TGCGCCAGCAGCCTCGGTAGGATTGTAGCGGACCAAGAGACCCAGTACTTC

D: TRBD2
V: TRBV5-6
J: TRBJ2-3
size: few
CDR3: CASSLFSSGGADTQYF
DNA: TGTGCCAGCAGCTTGTTCTCTAGCGGGGGCGCAGATACGCAGTATTTT

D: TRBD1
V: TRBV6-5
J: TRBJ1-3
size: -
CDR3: CASRTGVTGNTIYF
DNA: TGTGCCAGCAGGACAGGGGTAACTGGAAACACCATATATTTT

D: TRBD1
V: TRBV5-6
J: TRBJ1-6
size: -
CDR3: CASSPGQWNSPLHF
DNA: TGTGCCAGCAGTCCGGGACAGTGGAATTCACCCCTCCACTTT

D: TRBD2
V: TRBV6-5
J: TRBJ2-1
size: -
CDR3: CASSYRLAGDNEQFF
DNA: TGTGCCAGCAGTTACCGACTAGCGGGTGACAATGAGCAGTTCTTC

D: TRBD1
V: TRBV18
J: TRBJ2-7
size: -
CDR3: CASSPGRTGGEQYF
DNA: TGTGCCAGCTCACCAGGAAGAACAGGGGGCGAGCAGTACTTC

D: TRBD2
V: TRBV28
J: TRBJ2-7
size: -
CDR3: CASSYPRGAGGLDEQYF
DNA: TGTGCCAGCAGTTACCCCCGAGGAGCGGGAGGGCTGGACGAGCAGTACTTC

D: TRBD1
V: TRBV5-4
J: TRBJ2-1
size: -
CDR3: CASSSPGQGDEQFF
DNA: TGTGCCAGCAGCTCACCCGGACAGGGTGATGAGCAGTTCTTC

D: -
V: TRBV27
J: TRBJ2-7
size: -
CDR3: CASSLTYGILPYEQYF
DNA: TGTGCCAGCAGTTTAACTTACGGGATTTTGCCCTACGAGCAGTACTTC

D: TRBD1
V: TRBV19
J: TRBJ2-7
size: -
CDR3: CASSINRGYEQYF
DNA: TGTGCCAGTAGTATAAACAGGGGCTACGAGCAGTACTTC

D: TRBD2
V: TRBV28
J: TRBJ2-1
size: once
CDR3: CASSFPPSGGLSSYNEQFF
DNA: TGTGCCAGCAGTTTTCCCCCTAGCGGGGGCCTGAGCTCCTACAATGAGCAGTTCTTC

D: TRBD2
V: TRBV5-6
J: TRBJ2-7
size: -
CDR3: CASSPASGGVEQYF
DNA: TGTGCCAGCAGCCCGGCTAGCGGGGGTGTAGAGCAGTACTTC